The present entry profiles one TCR beta chain with its context. No antigen is known for it. Base qualities are missing; no much larger clone stands one base away. The data are from a study of blood T cell repertoires in COVID-19 (dated by TCRdb to the early 2020s). For the study in its entirety: Samples from collaborators originated in the United States, Italy and Spain and spanned both the acute and convalescent phases of COVID-19. The material from the prospective study consisted of cDNA or gDNA derived from T cells, B-cell-depleted T cells, or PBMCs. Deeply sampled blood TCRbeta repertoires from subjects exposed to, actively infected with, or recovered from COVID-19 were included in the dataset. The repertoires were made available in a free public database intended to serve as a resource for research on the immune response to SARS-CoV-2. Samples were obtained from the ongoing ImmuneRACE study (first 160 participants) and from 1,200 or so subjects provided by 6 global collaborators. Nearly every sample came with metadata listing a de-identified subject ID, COVID-19 status, age in years and sex. Where available, HLA class I and class II types were taken from metadata supplied by the sample provider and were not determined by assay-based typing. The full study reports these points: How much clinical and demographic metadata was included differed by source and by participant, and the metadata was provided uncurated.

In Seattle, one collaborating source enrolled patients while the infection was active and tracked those patients longitudinally over the course of disease. Each collaborating institution followed its own protocols to collect whole blood in K2EDTA tubes. For TCRbeta analysis, collaborator samples were shipped as frozen whole blood, as isolated PBMCs, or as DNA extracted from either sample type. TCRbeta CDR3 regions were amplified from genomic DNA by means of the immunoSEQ Assay, a bias-controlled multiplex PCR. Per the authors' processing: The number of nucleated cells in each sample was estimated from the amplification of reference gene primers within the assay. To quantify the absolute abundance of each unique TCRbeta CDR3 rearrangement, sequence reads were collapsed and filtered. For each sample, productive Simpson clonality was calculated as the square root of Simpson's diversity index over productive rearrangements. TCRdb carries this immuneACCESS record with in-frame sequences only. Its versions omit some clonotypes, under half of them owing to an unresolved V gene in the studies checked, with the rest unexplained. The DNA gave D and trimming, while V, J and clone size come from that table. This sample has approximately 140,000 clones in its table, and about four fifths of those were observed once. The top ten hold 7% to 9.5% of the sample.

The CDR3 sequence holds 14 residues, the cysteine and phenylalanine included. The DNA shown is the 42-base CDR3, in frame from base 1. CDR1 is given as MDHEN and CDR2 as SYDVKM, both from the germline V gene. Cut back by 4 bases and 11 bases, the V and J ends lie 18 bases apart. The sample was peripheral blood. The receptor was isolated from a man in his thirties or forties with COVID-19, enrolled during active disease. This chain joins TRBV28 to TRBJ1-5; no D gene is confidently identified. The CDR3 in this case is CASSSPGPVEAQHF. The DNA reads TGTGCCAGCAGTTCGCCGGGCCCAGTGGAGGCCCAGCATTTT.